Listed below are T cell receptor beta chains from one sample, sequenced in a study of long-term antiretroviral therapy in people with HIV. Sequencing was performed with immunoSEQ multiplex PCR; in TCRdb, only in-frame clones are kept and a portion is missing. Among 30,000 to 40,000 clones, roughly 82% were seen once, and the ten largest hold roughly 6.1%. The sample consisted of unsorted PBMCs, taken 0.6 years after starting antiretroviral therapy. These receptors all stem from a man between 18 and 35 years old with HIV. CDR3s include the opening cysteine and the closing phenylalanine or tryptophan. Each record gives: V gene, D gene, clone size, J gene, CDR3 DNA, CDR3 protein. The D gene is left open where the match is weak. Rows may omit the clone size; those that give it use once, few, many or a size class.

TRBV5-6,TRBD1,.,TRBJ1-1,TGTGCCAGCAGCCGACCGAAGGGGGCTGTAATGAACACTGAAGCTTTCTTT,CASSRPKGAVMNTEAFF
TRBV28,.,once,TRBJ2-7,TGTGCCAGCAGTTTGCAGCTCTGGGGCGCCGAGCAGTACTTC,CASSLQLWGAEQYF
TRBV11-2,.,.,TRBJ2-1,TGTGCCAGCAGCTTAGCGGACTCCTCCTACAATGAGCAGTTCTTC,CASSLADSSYNEQFF
TRBV7-2,.,.,TRBJ2-2,TGTGCCAGCAGCCTGGACAGCTACACCGGGGAGCTGTTTTTT,CASSLDSYTGELFF
TRBV7-2,TRBD2,.,TRBJ2-7,TGTGCCAGCAGCTTCCGGGAGGGGTACGAGCAGTACTTC,CASSFREGYEQYF
TRBV19,.,few,TRBJ1-2,TGTGCCAGTAGACAGGGATCAAGCGGCTACACCTTC,CASRQGSSGYTF
TRBV5-6,.,.,TRBJ2-7,TGTGCCAGCAGCTTGGGCACCCACGAGCAGTACTTC,CASSLGTHEQYF
TRBV7-8,.,.,TRBJ1-1,TGTGCCAGCAGCTTATCTTCGTGGGTTCTCATGAACACTGAAGCTTTCTTT,CASSLSSWVLMNTEAFF
TRBV28,.,.,TRBJ2-3,TGTGCCAGCAGTTTTTCTAGCGGCACAGATACGCAGTATTTT,CASSFSSGTDTQYF
TRBV9,TRBD1,.,TRBJ2-5,TGTGCCAGCAGCGTAGTGGGACAGGGGGCGAAAGAGACCCAGTACTTC,CASSVVGQGAKETQYF
TRBV7-3,.,.,TRBJ2-3,TGTGCCAGCAGCTTAGGGGGGCCCGGCATGATTCGCACAGATACGCAGTATTTT,CASSLGGPGMIRTDTQYF
TRBV30,.,.,TRBJ1-2,TGTGCCTGGATCGCGGCCAGGCAACTCTCCTTC,CAWIAARQLSF
TRBV6-1,TRBD1,.,TRBJ2-7,TGTGCCAGCAGTGAACACAGGGGTCCCTACGAGCAGTACTTC,CASSEHRGPYEQYF
TRBV6-6,.,.,TRBJ2-2,TGTGCCAGCACGAGAAGCGGCACCGGGGAGCTGTTTTTT,CASTRSGTGELFF
TRBV29-1,.,.,TRBJ1-1,TGCAGCACGGGCGTCCGGGGACGAGAAGCTTTCTTT,CSTGVRGREAFF
TRBV10-3,.,.,TRBJ2-7,TGTGCCATCAGTGAGTCGTCAGGGTCCGGCGAGCAGTACTTC,CAISESSGSGEQYF
TRBV11-3,TRBD2,once,TRBJ2-1,TGTGCCAGCAGCCCCCGGGCTAGCGGAGGATACAATGAGCAGTTCTTC,CASSPRASGGYNEQFF
TRBV6-5,.,.,TRBJ2-2,TGTGCCAGCAGTTACTCGGCTAGCGTACGCACCGGGGAGCTGTTTTTT,CASSYSASVRTGELFF
TRBV15,TRBD1,.,TRBJ2-3,TGTGCCACCAGCAGTTCGGGACAGGCAAGAGATACGCAGTATTTT,CATSSSGQARDTQYF
TRBV2,.,.,TRBJ1-5,TGTGCCAGCAGACCGGCGGGGGGCTTTAGCAATCAGCCCCAGCATTTT,CASRPAGGFSNQPQHF
TRBV18,.,few,TRBJ1-1,TGTGCCAGCTCACCTAGTCCAGGGATGAACACTGAAGCTTTCTTT,CASSPSPGMNTEAFF
TRBV6-1,.,.,TRBJ2-2,TGTGCCAGCAGTGATCTAAACACCGGGGAGCTGTTTTTT,CASSDLNTGELFF
TRBV7-2,.,.,TRBJ1-1,TGTGCCAGCAGCTTGGGACCCGCCCCAATGAACACTGAAGCTTTCTTT,CASSLGPAPMNTEAFF
TRBV18,.,.,TRBJ2-1,TGTGCCAGCTCACCAAGGGGACGAGGTTTATACAATGAGCAGTTCTTC,CASSPRGRGLYNEQFF
TRBV5-4,.,.,TRBJ2-5,TGTGCCAGCAGATCGACAGGCCGCCAAGAGACCCAGTACTTC,CASRSTGRQETQYF
TRBV27,.,.,TRBJ1-5,TGTGCCAGCAGAAAAGTCCAGAGCAATCAGCCCCAGCATTTT,CASRKVQSNQPQHF
TRBV6-5,.,.,TRBJ1-1,TGTGCCAGCAGTTACGCTAGGGGAGGCACTGAAGCTTTCTTT,CASSYARGGTEAFF
TRBV19,TRBD1,.,TRBJ2-7,TGTGCCAGTAGCTCCGGGACAGGGTACGAGCAGTACTTC,CASSSGTGYEQYF
TRBV25-1,TRBD1,.,TRBJ2-3,TGTGCCAGCAGTGGACCGGGACAGGGAGCTGGAGATACGCAGTATTTT,CASSGPGQGAGDTQYF
TRBV7-3,TRBD1,.,TRBJ2-7,TGTGCCAGCAGCGAACACAGGGGTTACGAGCAGTACTTC,CASSEHRGYEQYF
TRBV10-3,.,.,TRBJ2-1,TGTGCCAGCAGTTACCACCCTAGCAGCAACAATGAGCAGTTCTTC,CASSYHPSSNNEQFF
TRBV19,.,.,TRBJ1-1,TGTGCCAGTAGTAATGCTGGACACCGTGAAGCTTTCTTT,CASSNAGHREAFF
TRBV10-2,.,.,TRBJ1-2,TGCGCCAGCCGACCGCTTTTGCCAGGGGAAGGCTACACCTTC,CASRPLLPGEGYTF
TRBV14,.,medium-sized,TRBJ1-5,TGTGCCAGCAGCCAAGCACGGGACGGGGCCCAGCATTTT,CASSQARDGAQHF
TRBV6-5,.,.,TRBJ2-5,TGTGCCAGCAGTTCAGGGAATTCAAAGACCCAGTACTTC,CASSSGNSKTQYF
TRBV6-6,.,.,TRBJ2-1,TGTGCCAGCACCCCACAGGGAAGCTCCTACAATGAGCAGTTCTTC,CASTPQGSSYNEQFF
TRBV9,TRBD2,few,TRBJ2-2,TGTGCCAGCAGCCTAGGCTGGGAGGGGATGAACACCGGGGAGCTGTTTTTT,CASSLGWEGMNTGELFF
TRBV6-5,.,few,TRBJ1-2,TGTGCCAGCAGGCGAGCGGCGGGAGAAACCTATGGCTACACCTTC,CASRRAAGETYGYTF
TRBV5-1,.,.,TRBJ2-7,TGCGCCAGCAGCTTGGGTGGGACGCCCTACGAGCAGTACTTC,CASSLGGTPYEQYF
TRBV9,.,once,TRBJ1-4,TGTGCCAGCAGCCCTGGTCCTAATGAAAAACTGTTTTTT,CASSPGPNEKLFF
TRBV6-6,.,.,TRBJ2-1,TGTGCCAGCAGTCGAAGAAGGTACAATGAGCAGTTCTTC,CASSRRRYNEQFF
TRBV7-9,.,.,TRBJ1-1,TGTGCCAGCAGCTTACCGGGGGGGAACACTGAAGCTTTCTTT,CASSLPGGNTEAFF
TRBV9,TRBD1,.,TRBJ1-1,TGTGCCAGCAGCCCAGGGGGCCGAACTGAAGCTTTCTTT,CASSPGGRTEAFF
TRBV25-1,.,few,TRBJ2-2,TGTGCCAGCACCATGGACGGGGAGCTGTTTTTT,CASTMDGELFF
TRBV28,TRBD1,.,TRBJ2-1,TGTGCCAGCAGTAATGGACAGGGCAAGAAGTATGAGCAGTTCTTC,CASSNGQGKKYEQFF
TRBV7-2,.,.,TRBJ2-1,TGTGCCAGCAGCTTAGGTGCCTACTCCTACAATGAGCAGTTCTTC,CASSLGAYSYNEQFF
TRBV28,TRBD1,.,TRBJ2-7,TGTGCCAGCAGTTTAGTCCGGGACAGGGGGGATGAGCAGTACTTC,CASSLVRDRGDEQYF
TRBV14,TRBD2,.,TRBJ2-1,TGTGCCAGCAGCCAACTCCCGGGGGGCTCCTACAATGAGCAGTTCTTC,CASSQLPGGSYNEQFF
TRBV11-1,TRBD2,.,TRBJ2-1,TGTGCCAGCAGCTTAGGACTAGCGGGAGTGGGCAGTGAGCAGTTCTTC,CASSLGLAGVGSEQFF
TRBV28,TRBD1,.,TRBJ1-2,TGTGCCAGCAGGGAGACAGGGGGCGACTATGGCTACACCTTC,CASRETGGDYGYTF
TRBV5-1,.,.,TRBJ2-7,TGCGCCAGCAGGGAACAGGGACCCCACGAGCAGTACTTC,CASREQGPHEQYF
TRBV5-1,.,.,TRBJ2-7,TGCGCCGCGCCCCTTTTAGAGGGCTACGAGCAGTACTTC,CAAPLLEGYEQYF
TRBV19,TRBD2,.,TRBJ2-1,TGTGCCAGTCTTACTAGCGGGAGTTCCCATGAGCAGTTCTTC,CASLTSGSSHEQFF
TRBV18,TRBD2,once,TRBJ2-1,TGTGCCAGCTCCCCCGGGACTACCCCCTACAATGAGCAGTTCTTC,CASSPGTTPYNEQFF
TRBV7-3,.,.,TRBJ2-6,TGTGCCAGCACGACAAATGGGATAGCACCTGGGGCCAACGTCCTGACTTTC,CASTTNGIAPGANVLTF